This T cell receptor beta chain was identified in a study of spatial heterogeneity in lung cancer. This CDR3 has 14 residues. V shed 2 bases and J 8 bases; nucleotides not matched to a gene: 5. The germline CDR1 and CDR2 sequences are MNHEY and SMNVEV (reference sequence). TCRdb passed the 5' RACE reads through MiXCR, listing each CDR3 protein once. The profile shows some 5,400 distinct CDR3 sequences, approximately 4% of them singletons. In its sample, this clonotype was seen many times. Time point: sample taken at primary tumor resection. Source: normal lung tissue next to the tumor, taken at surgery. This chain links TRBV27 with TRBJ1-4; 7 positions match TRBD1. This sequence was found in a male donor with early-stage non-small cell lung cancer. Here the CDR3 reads CASSLRQGGEKLFF. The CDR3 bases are TGTGCCAGCAGTTTACGTCAGGGGGGGGAAAAACTGTTTTTT.